This T cell receptor (beta chain) derives from a study of patients and donors after allogeneic stem cell transplantation. TCRdb re-derived calls from the RT-PCR reads in MiXCR, one entry per CDR3 protein. The sample holds about a million distinct CDR3 sequences; around 17% are singletons and the top ten take under 6.5%. This clonotype occurred a few times. An end of the junction does not agree with germline; a read error may underlie this. This clonotype was sampled from a human donor who was either an allogeneic HSCT recipient or a stem cell or donor lymphocyte infusion donor (not recorded which). It is not recorded whose cells these are; they may come from a transplant donor. Sequenced sample: blood, either unsorted or a sorted T cell fraction (not recorded which).

CDR3: CASSVVSGQPIF. The CDR3 coding sequence is TGTGCCAGCAGCGTAGTGTCCGGACAGCCAATCTTT. V usage is TRBV9 and J usage is TRBJ1-1; possibly TRBD1 for D (6 bases). The CDR3 spans 12 residues. CDR1 and CDR2 (germline): SGDLS, YYNGEE.